This TCR beta chain derives from a study of blood T cells in healthy people across ages. Trimming pared 4 bases from V and 6 bases from J, leaving 10 bases between. From germline, CDR1 is SGHTA and CDR2 FQGNSA. This CDR3 comprises 13 residues. Sample-barcoded 5' priming and a J-beta primer mix drove a second PCR of roughly 7 to 11 cycles. A minimum of 3 million CDR3-containing paired-end reads was obtained for each sample. In TCRdb, the 5' RACE reads were re-called with MiXCR into one record per CDR3 protein. The sample lists 1.2 million to 1.5 million distinct CDR3 sequences; around 55% were seen once. Every donor contributed around 10 milliliters of peripheral blood by blood draw. The sample holds one count of this clonotype.

The TCR originated in a man aged 18 to 29 in good health. The sample taken for sequencing was blood. This rearrangement joins TRBV7-2 to TRBJ1-5, with a possible D match to TRBD1 (5 bases). CDR3 coding DNA: TGTGCCAGCAGCTCTGGGGGGAGTCAGCCCCAGCATTTT. Protein sequence: CASSSGGSQPQHF.